This TCR beta chain was captured by sequencing in a study of spatial heterogeneity in lung cancer. Study-wide background: In tumor regions TCR transcript counts correlated strongly with a matched bulk RNA-seq T cell module score.

In germline, CDR1 is LNHDA, CDR2 SQIVND (reference sequence). The V end lost 5 bases, the J end lost 5 bases, and 16 bases lay between the germline ends. This CDR3 comprises 15 residues. Time point denoted: sample taken at primary tumor resection. Sequencing covered unsorted whole RNA taken from tumor, nontumor lung or frozen PBMC. Every molecule of TCR cDNA had its own unique molecular identifier. TCRdb reprocessed the 5' RACE reads with MiXCR, giving one entry per CDR3 protein. The sample shows several thousand distinct CDR3 sequences, 1% to 1.5% of them seen only once. Ten or more counts support this clonotype. Its antigen is still unknown. Findings of the study overall: Higher tumor mutation counts went along with higher counts of expanded intratumoral alpha and beta TCRs.

This TCR was sampled from a male donor with early-stage non-small cell lung cancer. This material consisted of lung tumor tissue, taken at surgery. The genes are TRBV19 and TRBJ1-3; D not resolved. The CDR3 DNA reads TGTGCCAGTAGTTCGAGGACGGGATCACGAAACACCATATATTTT. Amino acids: CASSSRTGSRNTIYF. Full variable domain (outside the CDR3, taken from reference TRBV19 and TRBJ1-3): DGGITQSPKYLFRKEGQNVTLSCEQNLNHDAMYWYRQDPGQGLRLIYYSQIVNDFQKGDIAEGYSVSREKKESFPLTVTSAQKNPTAFYLCASSSRTGSRNTIYFGEGSWLTVV.